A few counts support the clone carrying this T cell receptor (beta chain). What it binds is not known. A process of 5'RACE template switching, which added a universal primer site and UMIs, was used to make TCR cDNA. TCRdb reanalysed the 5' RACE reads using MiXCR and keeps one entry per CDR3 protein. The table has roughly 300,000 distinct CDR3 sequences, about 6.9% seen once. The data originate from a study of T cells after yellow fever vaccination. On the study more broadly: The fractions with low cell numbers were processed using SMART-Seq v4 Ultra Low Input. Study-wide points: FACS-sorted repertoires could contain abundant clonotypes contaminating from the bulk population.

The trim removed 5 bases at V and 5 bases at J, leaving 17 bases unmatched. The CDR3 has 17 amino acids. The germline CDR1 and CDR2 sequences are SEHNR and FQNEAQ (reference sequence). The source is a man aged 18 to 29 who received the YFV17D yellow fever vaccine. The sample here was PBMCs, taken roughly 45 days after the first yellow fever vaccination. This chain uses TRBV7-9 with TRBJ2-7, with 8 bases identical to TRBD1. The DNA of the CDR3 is TGTGCCAGCAGCCACCCGGGTTTGCGACAGGGGTCCCACGAGCAGTACTTC. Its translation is CASSHPGLRQGSHEQYF.